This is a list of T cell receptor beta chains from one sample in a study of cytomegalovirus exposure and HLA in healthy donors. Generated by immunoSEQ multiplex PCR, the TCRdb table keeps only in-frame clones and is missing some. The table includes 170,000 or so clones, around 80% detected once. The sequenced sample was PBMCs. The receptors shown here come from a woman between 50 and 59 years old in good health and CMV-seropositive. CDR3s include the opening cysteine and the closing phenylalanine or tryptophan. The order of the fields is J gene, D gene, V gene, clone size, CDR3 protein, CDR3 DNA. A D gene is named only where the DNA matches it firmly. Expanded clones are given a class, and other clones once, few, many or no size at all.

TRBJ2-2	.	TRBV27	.	CASNIRADGTGELFF	TGTGCCAGCAATATAAGAGCCGATGGCACCGGGGAGCTGTTTTTT
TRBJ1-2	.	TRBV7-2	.	CASSFAGEVGYTF	TGTGCCAGCAGCTTTGCGGGGGAGGTTGGCTACACCTTC
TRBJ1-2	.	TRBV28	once	CASTLSPGNYGYTF	TGTGCCAGCACCTTAAGTCCAGGGAACTATGGCTACACCTTC
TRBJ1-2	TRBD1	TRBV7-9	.	CSSSEKRDRTSTTGYTF	TGTTCCAGCAGCGAAAAACGGGACAGGACGTCGACGACCGGCTACACCTTC
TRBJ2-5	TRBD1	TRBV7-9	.	CASSSGTGLETQYF	TGTGCCAGCAGCTCAGGGACAGGGTTAGAGACCCAGTACTTC
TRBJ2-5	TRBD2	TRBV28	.	CASSLSGDYQETQYF	TGTGCCAGCAGTTTGAGCGGGGACTACCAAGAGACCCAGTACTTC
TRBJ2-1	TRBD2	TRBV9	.	CASGLDYNEQFF	TGTGCCAGTGGACTAGACTACAATGAGCAGTTCTTC
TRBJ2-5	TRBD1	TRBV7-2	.	CASSPTGSGQTQYF	TGTGCCAGCAGCCCGACAGGGTCGGGACAGACCCAGTACTTC
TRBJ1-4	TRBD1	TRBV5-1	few	CASSLGQGGEKLFF	TGCGCCAGCAGCTTGGGACAGGGTGGCGAAAAACTGTTTTTT
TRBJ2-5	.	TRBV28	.	CASSVDSLGEQYF	TGTGCCAGCAGTGTCGACAGTCTTGGAGAGCAGTACTTC
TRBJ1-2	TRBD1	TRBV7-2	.	CASSPGQVYGYTF	TGTGCCAGCAGCCCCGGACAGGTTTATGGCTACACCTTC
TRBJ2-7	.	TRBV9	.	CASSVAPSYEQYF	TGTGCCAGCAGCGTAGCCCCATCCTACGAGCAGTACTTC
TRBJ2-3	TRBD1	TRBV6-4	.	CASSGTGGSDTQYF	TGTGCCAGCAGTGGGACAGGAGGATCGGATACGCAGTATTTT
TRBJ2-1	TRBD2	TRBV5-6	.	CASSFFAGGVYNEQFF	TGTGCCAGCAGCTTTTTCGCGGGAGGTGTATACAATGAGCAGTTCTTC
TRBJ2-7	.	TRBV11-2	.	CASSPSGASYEQYF	TGTGCCAGCAGCCCATCGGGAGCATCCTACGAGCAGTACTTC
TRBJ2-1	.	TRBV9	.	CASSISTGIYNEQFF	TGTGCCAGCAGCATCTCGACAGGCATCTACAATGAGCAGTTCTTC
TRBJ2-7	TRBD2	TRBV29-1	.	CSVAGGLGSYEQYF	TGCAGCGTTGCGGGGGGGCTTGGGTCCTACGAGCAGTACTTC
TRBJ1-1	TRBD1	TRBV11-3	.	CASSPYTGANTEAFF	TGTGCCAGCAGCCCTTATACAGGGGCCAACACTGAAGCTTTCTTT
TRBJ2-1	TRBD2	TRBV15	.	CATSRRTTSGVGDEQFF	TGTGCCACCAGCAGACGCACCACTAGCGGGGTTGGCGATGAGCAGTTCTTC
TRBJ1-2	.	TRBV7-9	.	CASSVQGFQGYTF	TGTGCCAGCAGCGTACAGGGATTCCAAGGCTACACCTTC
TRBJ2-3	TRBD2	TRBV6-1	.	CASSVGLAGPDTQYF	TGTGCCAGCAGTGTGGGACTAGCGGGTCCAGATACGCAGTATTTT
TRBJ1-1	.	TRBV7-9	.	CSSSSIGGFNTEAFF	TGTTCCAGCAGCTCCATCGGGGGATTTAACACTGAAGCTTTCTTT
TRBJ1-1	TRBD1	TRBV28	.	CASELTGTNTEAFF	TGTGCCAGCGAGCTGACAGGGACGAACACTGAAGCTTTCTTT
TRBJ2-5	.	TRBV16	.	CASSQNEVETQYF	TGTGCCAGCAGCCAAAACGAGGTAGAGACCCAGTACTTC
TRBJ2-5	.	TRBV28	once	CASSLSGFKRETQYF	TGTGCCAGCAGTTTAAGCGGCTTTAAACGCGAGACCCAGTACTTC
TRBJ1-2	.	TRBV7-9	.	CASSSDGFYGYTF	TGTGCCAGCAGCTCTGACGGGTTCTATGGCTACACCTTC
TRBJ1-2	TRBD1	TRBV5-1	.	CASSLGPFFIGQGDYGYTF	TGCGCCAGCAGCTTGGGCCCCTTCTTTATTGGGCAGGGGGACTATGGCTACACCTTC
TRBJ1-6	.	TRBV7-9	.	CASSLVGSAGRNSPLHF	TGTGCCAGCAGCTTAGTGGGATCGGCAGGGCGAAATTCACCCCTCCACTTT